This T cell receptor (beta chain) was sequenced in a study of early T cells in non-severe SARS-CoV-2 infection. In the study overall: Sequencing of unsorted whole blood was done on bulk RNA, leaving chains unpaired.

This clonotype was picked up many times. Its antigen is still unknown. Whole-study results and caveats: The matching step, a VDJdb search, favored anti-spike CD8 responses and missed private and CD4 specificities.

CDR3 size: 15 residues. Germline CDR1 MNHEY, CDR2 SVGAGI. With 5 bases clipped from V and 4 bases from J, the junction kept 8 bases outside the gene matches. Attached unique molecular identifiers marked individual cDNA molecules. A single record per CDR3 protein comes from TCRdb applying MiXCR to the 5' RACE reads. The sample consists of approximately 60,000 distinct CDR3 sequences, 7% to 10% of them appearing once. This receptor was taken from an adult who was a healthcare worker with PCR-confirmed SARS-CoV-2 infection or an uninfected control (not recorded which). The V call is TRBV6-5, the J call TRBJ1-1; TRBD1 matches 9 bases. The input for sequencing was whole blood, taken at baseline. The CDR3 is CASSPRTGAFTEAFF. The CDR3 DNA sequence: TGTGCCAGCAGTCCGAGGACAGGGGCGTTCACTGAAGCTTTCTTT.